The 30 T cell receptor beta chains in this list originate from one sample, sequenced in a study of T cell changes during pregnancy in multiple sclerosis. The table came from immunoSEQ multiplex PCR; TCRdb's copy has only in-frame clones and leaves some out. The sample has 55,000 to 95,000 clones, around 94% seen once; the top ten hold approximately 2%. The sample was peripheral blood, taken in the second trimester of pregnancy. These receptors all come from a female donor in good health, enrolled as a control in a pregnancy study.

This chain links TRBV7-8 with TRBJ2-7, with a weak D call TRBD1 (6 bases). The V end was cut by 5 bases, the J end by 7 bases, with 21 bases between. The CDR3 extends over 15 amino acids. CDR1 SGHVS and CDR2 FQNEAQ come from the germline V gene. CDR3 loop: CASSPLRGRSWEQYF. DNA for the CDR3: TGTGCCAGCAGCCCACTCAGGGGACGGTCTTGGGAGCAGTACTTC.

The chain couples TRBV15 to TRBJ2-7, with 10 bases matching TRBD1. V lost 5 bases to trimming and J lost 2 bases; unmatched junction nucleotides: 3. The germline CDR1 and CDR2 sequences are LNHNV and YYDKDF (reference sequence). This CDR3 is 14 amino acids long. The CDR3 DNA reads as TGTGCCACCAGCTTAGGACAGGGGGCCTACGAGCAGTACTTC. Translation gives CATSLGQGAYEQYF.

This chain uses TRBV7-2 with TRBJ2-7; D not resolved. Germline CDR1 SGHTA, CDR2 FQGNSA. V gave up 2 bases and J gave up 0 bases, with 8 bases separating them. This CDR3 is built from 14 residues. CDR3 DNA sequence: TGTGCCAGCAGCTTATCCTCGGTCTCCTACGAGCAGTACTTC. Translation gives CASSLSSVSYEQYF.

CDR3 bases: TGTGCCAGTCGCATTACAGGGCGGGGGACCGGAAATGTACCCCTCCACTTT. Protein: CASRITGRGTGNVPLHF. The gene calls are TRBV19 and TRBJ1-6; D might be TRBD1 (6 bases). This CDR3 has 17 amino acids. Trimming left V 8 bases short and J 12 bases short, with 29 bases between. CDR1 LNHDA and CDR2 SQIVND come from the germline V gene (reference sequence).

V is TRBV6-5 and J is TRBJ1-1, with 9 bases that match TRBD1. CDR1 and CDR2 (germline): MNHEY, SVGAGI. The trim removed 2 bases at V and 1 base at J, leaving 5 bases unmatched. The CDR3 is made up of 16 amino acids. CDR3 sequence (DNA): TGTGCCAGCAGTTACGGACAGGGGCTCGGGAACACTGAAGCTTTCTTT. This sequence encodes CASSYGQGLGNTEAFF.

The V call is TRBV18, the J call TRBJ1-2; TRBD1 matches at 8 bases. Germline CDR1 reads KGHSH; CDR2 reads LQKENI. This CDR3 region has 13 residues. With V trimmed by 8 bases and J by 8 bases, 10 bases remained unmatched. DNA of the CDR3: TGTGCCAGCCATGAGACAGGGGTGGAGGGCTACACCTTC. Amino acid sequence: CASHETGVEGYTF.

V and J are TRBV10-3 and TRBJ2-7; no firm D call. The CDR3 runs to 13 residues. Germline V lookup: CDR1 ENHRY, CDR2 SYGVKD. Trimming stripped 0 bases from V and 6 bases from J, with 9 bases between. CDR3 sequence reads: CAISESVPGEQYF. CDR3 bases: TGTGCCATCAGTGAGTCGGTCCCCGGCGAGCAGTACTTC.

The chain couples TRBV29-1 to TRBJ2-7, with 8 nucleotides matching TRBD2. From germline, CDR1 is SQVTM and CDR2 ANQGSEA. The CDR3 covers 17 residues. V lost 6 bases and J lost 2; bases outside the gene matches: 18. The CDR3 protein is CSVEEQGKPGGTYEQYF. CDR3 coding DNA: TGCAGCGTCGAGGAACAGGGAAAGCCGGGGGGGACCTACGAGCAGTACTTC.

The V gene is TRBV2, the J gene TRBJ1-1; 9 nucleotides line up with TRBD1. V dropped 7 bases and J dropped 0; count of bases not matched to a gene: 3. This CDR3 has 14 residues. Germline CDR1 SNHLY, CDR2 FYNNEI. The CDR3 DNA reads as TGTGCCAGCACCAGACAGGGGGTGAACACTGAAGCTTTCTTT. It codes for CASTRQGVNTEAFF. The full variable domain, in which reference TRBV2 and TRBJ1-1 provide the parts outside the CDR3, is EPEVTQTPSHQVTQMGQEVILRCVPISNHLYFYWYRQILGQKVEFLVSFYNNEISEKSEIFDDQFSVERPDGSNFTLKIRSTKLEDSAMYFCASTRQGVNTEAFFGQGTRLTVV.

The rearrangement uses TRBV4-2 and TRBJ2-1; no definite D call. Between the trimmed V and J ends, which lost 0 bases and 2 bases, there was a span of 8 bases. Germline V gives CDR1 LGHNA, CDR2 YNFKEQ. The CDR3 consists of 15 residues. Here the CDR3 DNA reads TGTGCCAGCAGCCAAGACCTTCTACCCTACAATGAGCAGTTCTTC. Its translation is CASSQDLLPYNEQFF.

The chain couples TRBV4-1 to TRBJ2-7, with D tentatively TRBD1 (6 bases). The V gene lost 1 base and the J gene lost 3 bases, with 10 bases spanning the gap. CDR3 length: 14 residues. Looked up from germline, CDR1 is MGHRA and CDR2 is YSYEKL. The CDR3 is CASSQGGLDYEQYF. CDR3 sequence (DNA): TGCGCCAGCAGCCAAGGGGGGCTTGACTACGAGCAGTACTTC.

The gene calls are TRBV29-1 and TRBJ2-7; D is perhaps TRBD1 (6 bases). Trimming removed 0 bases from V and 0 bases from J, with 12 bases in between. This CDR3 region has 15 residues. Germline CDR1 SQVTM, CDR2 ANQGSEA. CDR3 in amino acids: CSVEDPDSLSYEQYF. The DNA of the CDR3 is TGCAGCGTTGAAGATCCGGACAGCCTCTCCTACGAGCAGTACTTC.

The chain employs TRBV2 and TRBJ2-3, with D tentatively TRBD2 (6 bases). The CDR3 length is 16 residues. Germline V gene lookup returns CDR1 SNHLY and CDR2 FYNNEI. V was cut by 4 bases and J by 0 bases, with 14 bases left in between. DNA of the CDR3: TGTGCCAGCAGTGCCCGAGGACTACCTAGCACAGATACGCAGTATTTT. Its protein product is CASSARGLPSTDTQYF.

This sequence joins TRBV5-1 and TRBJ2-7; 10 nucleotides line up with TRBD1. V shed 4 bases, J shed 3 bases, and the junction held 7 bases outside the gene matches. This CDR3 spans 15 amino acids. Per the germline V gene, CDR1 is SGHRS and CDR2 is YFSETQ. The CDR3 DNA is TGCGCCAGCAGCCAGGGACAGGGGATAAACTACGAGCAGTACTTC. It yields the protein CASSQGQGINYEQYF.

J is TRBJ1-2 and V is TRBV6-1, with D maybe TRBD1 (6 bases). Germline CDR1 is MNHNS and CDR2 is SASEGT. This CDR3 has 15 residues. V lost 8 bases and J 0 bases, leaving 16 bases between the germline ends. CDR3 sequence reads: CASSKRGGANYGYTF. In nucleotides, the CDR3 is TGTGCCAGCTCAAAGAGGGGGGGAGCTAACTATGGCTACACCTTC.

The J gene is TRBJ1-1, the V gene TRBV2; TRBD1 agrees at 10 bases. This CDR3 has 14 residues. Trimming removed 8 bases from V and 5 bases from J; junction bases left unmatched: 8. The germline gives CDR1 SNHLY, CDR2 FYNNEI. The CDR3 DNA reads TGTGCCAGCGGACGGGACAGGGGAGAGACTGAAGCTTTCTTT. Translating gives CASGRDRGETEAFF.

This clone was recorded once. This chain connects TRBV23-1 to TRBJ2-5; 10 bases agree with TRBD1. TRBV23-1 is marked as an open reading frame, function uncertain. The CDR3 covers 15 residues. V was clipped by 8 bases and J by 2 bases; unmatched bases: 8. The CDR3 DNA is TGCGCCAGCGGGCAGGGACAGGGGAGACAAGAGACCCAGTACTTC. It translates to CASGQGQGRQETQYF.

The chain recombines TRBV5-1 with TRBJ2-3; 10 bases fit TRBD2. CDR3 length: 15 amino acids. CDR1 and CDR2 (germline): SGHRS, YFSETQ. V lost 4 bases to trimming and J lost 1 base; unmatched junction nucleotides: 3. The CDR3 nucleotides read TGCGCCAGCAGCATCCTAGCGGGGGGCACAGATACGCAGTATTTT. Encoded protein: CASSILAGGTDTQYF.

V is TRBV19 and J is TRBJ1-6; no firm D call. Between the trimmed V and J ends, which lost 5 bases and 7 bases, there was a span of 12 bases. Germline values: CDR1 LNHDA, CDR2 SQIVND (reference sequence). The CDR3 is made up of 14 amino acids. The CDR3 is CASSPGRGNSPLHF. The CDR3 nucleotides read TGTGCCAGTAGTCCGGGCCGGGGAAATTCACCCCTCCACTTT.

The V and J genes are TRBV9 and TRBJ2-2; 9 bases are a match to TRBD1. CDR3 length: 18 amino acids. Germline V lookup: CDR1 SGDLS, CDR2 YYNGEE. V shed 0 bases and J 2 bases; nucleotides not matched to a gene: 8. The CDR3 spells CASSVAFTGGTNTGELFF. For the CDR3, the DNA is TGTGCCAGCAGCGTAGCCTTTACAGGGGGCACAAACACCGGGGAGCTGTTTTTT. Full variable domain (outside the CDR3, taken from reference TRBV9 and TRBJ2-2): DSGVTQTPKHLITATGQRVTLRCSPRSGDLSVYWYQQSLDQGLQFLIQYYNGEERAKGNILERFSAQQFPDLHSELNLSSLELGDSALYFCASSVAFTGGTNTGELFFGEGSRLTVL.

CDR3 bases: TGTGCCAGCAGCGTAGCGATACCGGGGGTGGGCCTGAACACCGGGGAGCTGTTTTTT. Encoded protein: CASSVAIPGVGLNTGELFF. The rearrangement joins TRBV9 to TRBJ2-2; a weak D match, TRBD2 (6 bases). There are 19 residues in the CDR3. CDR1 and CDR2 from the germline V gene are SGDLS and YYNGEE. Trimming pared 0 bases from V and 1 base from J, leaving 19 bases between.

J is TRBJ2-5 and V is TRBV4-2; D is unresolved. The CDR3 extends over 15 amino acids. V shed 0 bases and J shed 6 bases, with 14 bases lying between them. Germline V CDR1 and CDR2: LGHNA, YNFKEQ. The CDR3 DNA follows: TGTGCCAGCAGCCAAGATCGATCACAGCCCCAGACCCAGTACTTC. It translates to CASSQDRSQPQTQYF.

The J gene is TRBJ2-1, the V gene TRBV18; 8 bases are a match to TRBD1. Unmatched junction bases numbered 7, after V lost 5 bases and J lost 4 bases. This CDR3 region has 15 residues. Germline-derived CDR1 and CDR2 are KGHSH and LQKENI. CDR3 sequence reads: CASSSNRGSYNEQFF. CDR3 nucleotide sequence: TGTGCCAGCTCATCCAACAGGGGGTCGTACAATGAGCAGTTCTTC. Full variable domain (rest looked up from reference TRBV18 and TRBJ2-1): NAGVMQNPRHLVRRRGQEARLRCSPMKGHSHVYWYRQLPEEGLKFMVYLQKENIIDESGMPKERFSAEFPKEGPSILRIQQVVRGDSAAYFCASSSNRGSYNEQFFGPGTRLTVL.

CDR3 in amino acids: CASSQVEGGRYGYTF. CDR3 nucleotides: TGTGCCAGCAGCCAAGTTGAAGGGGGAAGGTATGGCTACACCTTC. The V gene is TRBV14, the J gene TRBJ1-2; a weak D match, TRBD1 (6 bases). V was pared by 1 base and J by 5 bases, with 14 bases between. Germline loops: CDR1 SGHDN, CDR2 FVKESK. The CDR3 runs to 15 residues.

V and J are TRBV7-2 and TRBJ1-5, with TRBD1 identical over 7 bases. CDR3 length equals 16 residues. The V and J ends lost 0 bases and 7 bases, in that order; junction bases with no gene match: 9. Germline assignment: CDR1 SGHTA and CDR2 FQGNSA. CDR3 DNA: TGTGCCAGCAGCTTAGCGTTCAGGGGGGTAGAACAGCCCCAGCATTTT. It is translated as CASSLAFRGVEQPQHF.

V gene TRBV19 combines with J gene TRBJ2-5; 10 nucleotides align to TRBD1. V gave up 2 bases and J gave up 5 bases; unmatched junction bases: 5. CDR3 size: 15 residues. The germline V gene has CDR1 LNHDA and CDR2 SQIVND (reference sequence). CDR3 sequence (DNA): TGTGCCAGTAGTATACCGGGACAGGGGCCGGAGACCCAGTACTTC. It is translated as CASSIPGQGPETQYF.

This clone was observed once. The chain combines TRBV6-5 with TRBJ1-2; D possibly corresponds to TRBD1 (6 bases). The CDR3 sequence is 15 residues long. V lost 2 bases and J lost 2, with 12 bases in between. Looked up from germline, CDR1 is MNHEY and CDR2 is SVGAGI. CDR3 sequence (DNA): TGTGCCAGCAGTTACAGGGGGGAGGGAAACTATGGCTACACCTTC. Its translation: CASSYRGEGNYGYTF.

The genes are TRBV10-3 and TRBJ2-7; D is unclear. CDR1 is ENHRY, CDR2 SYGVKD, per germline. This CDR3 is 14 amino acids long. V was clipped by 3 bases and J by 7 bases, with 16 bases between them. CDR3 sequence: CAISETKIQEEQYF. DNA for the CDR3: TGTGCCATCAGTGAAACCAAGATTCAAGAGGAGCAGTACTTC.

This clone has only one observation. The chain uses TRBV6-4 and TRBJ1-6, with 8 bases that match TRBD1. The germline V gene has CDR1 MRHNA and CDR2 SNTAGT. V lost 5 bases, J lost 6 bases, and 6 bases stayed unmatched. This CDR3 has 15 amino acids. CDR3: CASSQTGEANSPLHF. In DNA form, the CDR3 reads TGTGCCAGCAGTCAGACAGGGGAGGCTAATTCACCCCTCCACTTT.

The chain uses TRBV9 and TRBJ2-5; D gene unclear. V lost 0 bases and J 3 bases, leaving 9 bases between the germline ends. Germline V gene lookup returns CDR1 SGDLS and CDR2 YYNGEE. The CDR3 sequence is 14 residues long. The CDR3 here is CASSVEASEETQYF. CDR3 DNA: TGTGCCAGCAGCGTAGAAGCCTCTGAAGAGACCCAGTACTTC.